A single sample is the source of the 20 T cell receptor beta chains below, sequenced in a study of blood T cell repertoires in COVID-19. TCRdb's table, derived via immunoSEQ multiplex PCR, lists solely in-frame clones and lacks some. The sample has 310,000 or so clones, roughly 90% seen once. Sequenced: PBMCs or T cells enriched from blood (not recorded which). The source is a woman aged 18-29 years with acute COVID-19.

This clone is a singleton in its sample. V and J are TRBV2 and TRBJ1-5, with 7 bases aligning to TRBD1. After removal of 7 bases from V and 4 bases from J, the junction contained 1 base not matched to a gene. The germline V gene has CDR1 SNHLY and CDR2 FYNNEI. This CDR3 has 12 residues. CDR3 nucleotide sequence: TGTGCCAGCACAGGGGGTAATCAGCCCCAGCATTTT. Translated, it gives CASTGGNQPQHF.

This chain links TRBV5-5 with TRBJ2-5; the D is unclear. CDR3 size: 14 residues. V was cut by 0 bases and J by 5 bases, with 11 bases left in between. The V gene's germline CDR1 is SGHKS and CDR2 YYEKEE (reference sequence). CDR3 DNA: TGTGCCAGCAGCTTGGCGCACGGTCGCGAGACCCAGTACTTC. This translates into CASSLAHGRETQYF.

The gene calls are TRBV13 and TRBJ2-1; 10 positions match TRBD2. V lost 2 bases and J lost 8; bases outside the gene matches: 9. The CDR3 contains 16 residues. In germline, CDR1 is PRHDT, CDR2 FYEKMQ (reference sequence). The CDR3 sequence is CASSLTPSGSVDEQFF. The CDR3 DNA is TGTGCCAGCAGCTTAACCCCTAGCGGGAGTGTAGATGAGCAGTTCTTC.

This clone has just one count. The rearrangement uses TRBV30 and TRBJ1-5, with D possibly TRBD1 on 5 matching bases. Trimming left V 4 bases short and J 5 bases short, with 18 bases between. Germline CDR1 and CDR2: GTSNPN and SVGIG (reference sequence). The CDR3 has 15 residues. The CDR3 sequence: CAWTPPGGSDQPQHF. Written as DNA, the CDR3 is TGTGCCTGGACCCCTCCGGGGGGGAGCGATCAGCCCCAGCATTTT.

The chain is built from TRBV15 and TRBJ1-1; the match to TRBD1 covers 9 bases. The V gene's germline CDR1 is LNHNV and CDR2 YYDKDF (reference sequence). CDR3 length equals 16 residues. Trimming took 3 bases from V and 5 from J; bases not matched to a gene: 10. CDR3 sequence (DNA): TGTGCCACCAGCAGGACCCGACAGGGGGGAGGAACTGAAGCTTTCTTT. It is translated as CATSRTRQGGGTEAFF.

This chain joins TRBV30 and TRBJ2-6, with D perhaps TRBD1 (5 bases). This CDR3 is 17 amino acids long. Germline loops: CDR1 GTSNPN, CDR2 SVGIG (reference sequence). The V end was cut by 3 bases, the J end by 0 bases, with 15 bases between. CDR3 coding DNA: TGTGCCTGGAGAGTAACAGGATTTTTCTCTGGGGCCAACGTCCTGACTTTC. It specifies CAWRVTGFFSGANVLTF.

V is TRBV30 and J is TRBJ1-2, with 7 bases identical to TRBD1. Germline V gene lookup returns CDR1 GTSNPN and CDR2 SVGIG (reference sequence). The CDR3 spans 15 residues. V was clipped by 0 bases and J by 3 bases; unmatched bases: 7. The CDR3 here is CAWSVMEGADYGYTF. The DNA of the CDR3 is TGTGCCTGGAGTGTAATGGAGGGGGCGGACTATGGCTACACCTTC.

This sequence joins TRBV4-1 and TRBJ2-1; 10 bases map to TRBD2. The CDR3 extends over 18 amino acids. Germline trimming cut 0 bases from V and 4 bases from J; bases unmatched to any gene: 9. Germline CDR1 MGHRA, CDR2 YSYEKL. As DNA, the CDR3 is TGCGCCAGCAGCCAAGATCGTCTAGCGGGAGCGCGGTACAATGAGCAGTTCTTC. Amino acids: CASSQDRLAGARYNEQFF.

Notes on this clone: Other DNA sequences from this sample encode an identical CDR3 as well. The V and J genes are TRBV5-1 and TRBJ1-1; 10 positions agree with TRBD1. The length of the CDR3 is 15 residues. The ends lost 4 bases at V and 2 bases at J; junction bases unmatched: 5. Germline CDR1 reads SGHRS; CDR2 reads YFSETQ. The CDR3 sequence: CASSSRQGANTEAFF. The CDR3 region has the DNA TGCGCCAGCAGCAGCCGACAGGGGGCTAACACTGAAGCTTTCTTT.

The chain recombines TRBV5-8 with TRBJ1-4, with 9 positions matching TRBD1. The CDR3 is made up of 16 amino acids. The ends lost 4 bases at V and 4 bases at J; junction bases unmatched: 8. The germline V gene has CDR1 SGHTS and CDR2 YDEGEE. CDR3 residues: CASSRGTGSDNEKLFF. The CDR3, as DNA: TGTGCCAGCAGCAGGGGGACAGGGTCCGATAATGAAAAACTGTTTTTT.

The chain carries TRBV24-1 and TRBJ1-1, with D possibly matching TRBD1 (5 bases). There are 14 residues in the CDR3. Germline V lookup: CDR1 KGHDR, CDR2 SFDVKD. V lost 5 bases and J 1 base, leaving 10 bases between the germline ends. CDR3 sequence reads: CATSGGRRNTEAFF. The CDR3 DNA sequence: TGTGCCACCAGTGGGGGCAGACGGAACACTGAAGCTTTCTTT.

CDR3 amino acids: CASSLRTSGTYEQYF. The CDR3 coding sequence is TGTGCCAGCAGCCTCCGGACTAGCGGGACCTACGAGCAGTACTTC. J is TRBJ2-7 and V is TRBV14; 12 bases agree with TRBD2. The V and J ends lost 4 bases and 2 bases, in that order; junction bases with no gene match: 3. CDR1 SGHDN and CDR2 FVKESK come from the germline V gene. CDR3 length equals 15 residues.

The chain combines TRBV7-9 with TRBJ1-6, with 7 nucleotides matching TRBD1. The germline V gene has CDR1 SEHNR and CDR2 FQNEAQ (reference sequence). The ends lost 8 bases at V and 14 bases at J; junction bases unmatched: 15. This CDR3 is built from 14 residues. CDR3 loop: CASQRQGVYPALHF. The CDR3 DNA follows: TGTGCCAGCCAGAGACAGGGCGTTTATCCAGCCCTCCACTTT.

The chain uses TRBV19 and TRBJ2-4; D remains unclear. This CDR3 spans 15 amino acids. In germline, CDR1 is LNHDA, CDR2 SQIVND (reference sequence). Between the trimmed V and J ends, which lost 5 bases and 1 base, there was a span of 12 bases. CDR3 DNA sequence: TGTGCCAGTAGTCTACCCCGGGTGGCCAAAAACATTCAGTACTTC. Amino acids: CASSLPRVAKNIQYF.

The chain employs TRBV7-5 and TRBJ1-1; the listed D gene, TRBD1, was not tested against the DNA. TRBV7-5 is marked as a pseudogene. This CDR3 has 14 residues. CDR3 protein: CVRSRREQETEAFF. DNA of the CDR3: TGTGTCAGAAGCCGAAGAGAACAGGAGACTGAAGCTTTCTTT.

The gene calls are TRBV11-2 and TRBJ2-7; TRBD1 agrees at 9 bases. V was clipped by 5 bases and J by 1 base; unmatched bases: 12. Per germline, CDR1 SGHAT and CDR2 FQNNGV. This CDR3 is built from 17 residues. Written as DNA, the CDR3 is TGTGCCAGCAGCCTCCCGTACAGGGGGCGTTTATCCTACGAGCAGTACTTC. Its protein product is CASSLPYRGRLSYEQYF. The complete variable domain, with remaining parts taken from reference TRBV11-2 and TRBJ2-7, reads EAGVAQSPRYKIIEKRQSVAFWCNPISGHATLYWYQQILGQGPKLLIQFQNNGVVDDSQLPKDRFSAERLKGVDSTLKIQPAKLEDSAVYLCASSLPYRGRLSYEQYFGPGTRLTVT.

The V and J genes are TRBV14 and TRBJ2-7, with D perhaps TRBD1 (6 bases). Trimming pared 0 bases from V and 3 bases from J, leaving 18 bases between. Germline values: CDR1 SGHDN, CDR2 FVKESK. The CDR3 has 17 residues. CDR3 nucleotide sequence: TGTGCCAGCAGCCAAGATTCCCTCAAACAGGGAAGCTACGAGCAGTACTTC. This encodes CASSQDSLKQGSYEQYF. The variable domain in full, with the rest retrieved from reference TRBV14 and TRBJ2-7, is EAGVTQFPSHSVIEKGQTVTLRCDPISGHDNLYWYRRVMGKEIKFLLHFVKESKQDESGMPNNRFLAERTGGTYSTLKVQPAELEDSGVYFCASSQDSLKQGSYEQYFGPGTRLTVT.

The chain combines TRBV6-1 with TRBJ1-5; D call uncertain. V lost 2 bases to trimming and J lost 0 bases, with 5 bases between them. Germline CDR1 reads MNHNS; CDR2 reads SASEGT. The length of the CDR3 is 14 residues. The CDR3: CASSESGSNQPQHF. In DNA form, the CDR3 reads TGTGCCAGCAGTGAATCAGGTAGCAATCAGCCCCAGCATTTT.

The genes are TRBV28 and TRBJ2-1, with a possible D match to TRBD2 (6 bases). Germline-derived CDR1 and CDR2 are MDHEN and SYDVKM. The CDR3 runs 15 residues. V gave up 3 bases and J gave up 0 bases, with 9 bases separating them. Written as DNA, the CDR3 is TGTGCCAGCAGTTTTCTAGCGAACTCCTACAATGAGCAGTTCTTC. This translates into CASSFLANSYNEQFF.

The chain employs TRBV20-1 and TRBJ2-2; D uncertain. The CDR3 has 13 amino acids. CDR1 and CDR2 from the germline V gene are DFQATT and SNEGSKA (reference sequence). The germline V and J ends were trimmed by 3 bases and 17 bases, with 22 bases remaining between them. This CDR3 reads CSASPPQSRALFF. The CDR3 DNA reads TGCAGTGCTAGTCCCCCGCAGTCACGAGCACTATTTTTT.